Each of the 25 T cell receptor beta chains below was sequenced from the same sample in a study of human thymus T cells. The table came from immunoSEQ multiplex PCR; TCRdb's copy has only in-frame clones and leaves some out. The sample has about 78,000 clones, about 96% seen once; the top ten hold roughly 0.03%. Corrective heart surgery yielded the resections from which the thymus tissue came. Sample: thymus tissue. The receptors derive from a boy in the first two years of life with a congenital heart defect but otherwise immunologically healthy.

This chain connects TRBV5-1 to TRBJ2-3; D is unresolved. V shed 4 bases and J shed 0 bases, with 3 bases lying between them. The CDR3 runs 12 residues. The germline V gene has CDR1 SGHRS and CDR2 YFSETQ. The CDR3 loop is CASSKSTDTQYF. CDR3 DNA: TGCGCCAGCAGCAAGAGCACAGATACGCAGTATTTT.

This chain connects TRBV30 to TRBJ2-1, with no clear D. The CDR3 loop spans 15 amino acids. CDR1 is GTSNPN and CDR2 is SVGIG in the germline V gene (reference sequence). Trimming left V 0 bases short and J 0 bases short, with 9 bases between. Written as DNA, the CDR3 is TGTGCCTGGAGTGTACCGGCGAGCTCCTACAATGAGCAGTTCTTC. Protein product: CAWSVPASSYNEQFF.

The chain is built from TRBV19 and TRBJ1-5; 9 bases map to TRBD1. The CDR3 runs 17 residues. Per the germline V gene, CDR1 is LNHDA and CDR2 is SQIVND (reference sequence). V lost 5 bases and J lost 8; bases outside the gene matches: 16. The CDR3 DNA follows: TGTGCCAGTAGTCTCACGGGGGGACAGGGTAGAATCAAGCCCCAGCATTTT. Amino acids: CASSLTGGQGRIKPQHF.

The rearrangement links TRBV14 to TRBJ2-2; a weak D match, TRBD1 (6 bases). V lost 0 bases, J lost 4 bases, and 15 bases lay in between. Germline V gene lookup returns CDR1 SGHDN and CDR2 FVKESK. CDR3 length: 17 amino acids. The DNA of the CDR3 is TGTGCCAGCAGCCAAGATATTGGGGGCTCGGGCACCGGGGAGCTGTTTTTT. It encodes CASSQDIGGSGTGELFF. The entire variable domain, with the rest obtained from reference TRBV14 and TRBJ2-2, is as follows: EAGVTQFPSHSVIEKGQTVTLRCDPISGHDNLYWYRRVMGKEIKFLLHFVKESKQDESGMPNNRFLAERTGGTYSTLKVQPAELEDSGVYFCASSQDIGGSGTGELFFGEGSRLTVL.

DNA of the CDR3: TGTGCCAGCAGCGTATGGGGGGACACCTACACCGGGGAGCTGTTTTTT. Amino acid sequence: CASSVWGDTYTGELFF. The chain carries TRBV9 and TRBJ2-2; possibly TRBD1 or TRBD2 for D (6 bases each). V lost 1 base and J lost 3, with 13 bases in between. The CDR3 has 16 amino acids. Germline loops: CDR1 SGDLS, CDR2 YYNGEE.

The rearrangement links TRBV27 to TRBJ2-1, with D maybe TRBD2 (6 bases). V lost 7 bases and J 6 bases, leaving 19 bases between the germline ends. In germline, CDR1 is MNHEY, CDR2 SMNVEV (reference sequence). The CDR3 has 15 amino acids. CDR3 in amino acids: CASTLDWEDRNEQFF. CDR3 nucleotides: TGTGCCAGCACCCTGGACTGGGAGGATCGCAATGAGCAGTTCTTC.

This clone was observed a single time. V and J are TRBV12-5 and TRBJ2-7; D unclear. The CDR3 consists of 14 residues. The V gene's germline CDR1 is LGHNT and CDR2 FRNRAP. The CDR3 region is CSPWARTVPSGQYF. The CDR3 region has the DNA TGTTCCCCTTGGGCCAGGACCGTCCCTTCTGGGCAGTACTTC.

This CDR3 is CASSSTSTLPLAKNIQYF. In DNA form, the CDR3 reads TGTGCCAGCAGCTCGACTAGCACCTTGCCTCTAGCCAAAAACATTCAGTACTTC. J is TRBJ2-4 and V is TRBV5-8; 7 bases agree with TRBD2. Trimming took 3 bases from V and 0 from J; bases not matched to a gene: 12. This CDR3 contains 18 residues. The germline CDR1 and CDR2 sequences are SGHTS and YDEGEE.

The chain has TRBV27 and TRBJ2-7; 9 bases match TRBD1. This CDR3 is 14 amino acids long. The junction had 4 bases not matched to a gene; V was cut back by 0 bases and J by 7 bases. In germline, CDR1 is MNHEY, CDR2 SMNVEV (reference sequence). CDR3 in DNA: TGTGCCAGCAGTTTATCGAGGACAGGGGCTGAGCAGTACTTC. Translated, it gives CASSLSRTGAEQYF.

This sequence joins TRBV7-2 and TRBJ2-5; 8 bases are shared with TRBD2. Looked up from germline, CDR1 is SGHTA and CDR2 is FQGNSA. V was clipped by 0 bases and J by 6 bases; unmatched bases: 9. The CDR3 consists of 16 residues. As DNA, the CDR3 is TGTGCCAGCAGCTTAGCGAGCGGGGGACTTCATAAGACCCAGTACTTC. Its protein product is CASSLASGGLHKTQYF.

CDR3 amino acids: CASSRTRDRGLNEQYF. CDR3 nucleotides: TGTGCCAGCAGTAGAACCCGGGACAGGGGGCTCAACGAGCAGTACTTC. J is TRBJ2-7 and V is TRBV27; TRBD1 matches at 12 bases. CDR3 size: 16 residues. Germline V CDR1 and CDR2: MNHEY, SMNVEV (reference sequence). Trimming removed 5 bases from V and 5 bases from J; junction bases left unmatched: 10.

V is TRBV7-9 and J is TRBJ2-7; the D gene could be TRBD1 or TRBD2 (5 bases each). CDR1 is SEHNR, CDR2 FQNEAQ, per germline (reference sequence). The CDR3 length is 18 residues. V gave up 2 bases and J gave up 0 bases, with 20 bases separating them. CDR3 DNA: TGTGCCAGCAGCTTAAGTGGGGAGACAGATTATACCTCCTACGAGCAGTACTTC. It is translated as CASSLSGETDYTSYEQYF.

The sample holds one count of this clone. The J gene is TRBJ1-2, the V gene TRBV28, with D possibly being TRBD1 (5 bases). V lost 7 bases to trimming and J lost 4 bases, with 16 bases between them. This CDR3 comprises 14 residues. Looked up from germline, CDR1 is MDHEN and CDR2 is SYDVKM. The DNA for the CDR3 is TGTGCCAGCATCTCGGGGCAGGGAGGCTATGGCTACACCTTC. Translation gives CASISGQGGYGYTF.

This chain connects TRBV6-4 to TRBJ2-1; 7 bases are a match to TRBD2. Germline V CDR1 and CDR2: MRHNA, SNTAGT. There are 15 residues in the CDR3. V dropped 3 bases and J dropped 5; count of bases not matched to a gene: 7. The CDR3 loop is CASSERGGLNNEQFF. The CDR3 nucleotides are TGTGCCAGCAGTGAACGCGGGGGTCTAAACAATGAGCAGTTCTTC.

This rearrangement joins TRBV28 to TRBJ2-7; the D call may be TRBD1 or TRBD2 (5 bases each). Germline lookup yields CDR1 MDHEN and CDR2 SYDVKM. Trimming removed 4 bases at V and 0 bases at J, with 16 bases between. This CDR3 is 16 amino acids long. The CDR3 is CASSSPNGTDSYEQYF. In nucleotides, the CDR3 is TGTGCCAGCAGTTCGCCAAACGGGACGGACTCCTACGAGCAGTACTTC.

J is TRBJ2-3 and V is TRBV19; 7 bases match TRBD1. This CDR3 spans 15 amino acids. V shed 3 bases, J shed 5 bases, and the junction held 8 bases outside the gene matches. The germline V gene encodes CDR1 LNHDA and CDR2 SQIVND (reference sequence). CDR3 sequence reads: CASSIDRVPGDTQYF. CDR3 coding DNA: TGTGCCAGTAGTATCGACAGGGTCCCCGGAGATACGCAGTATTTT.

V usage is TRBV4-3 and J usage is TRBJ2-5; 9 positions agree with TRBD2. Germline CDR1 reads LGHNA; CDR2 reads YSLEER. The CDR3 contains 17 residues. The J segment lost 2 bases and the V segment lost 0 bases, leaving 7 bases of the junction unmatched. Here the CDR3 DNA reads TGCGCCAGCAGCCAAGACTCGGGAGCGGGGGGACAAGAGACCCAGTACTTC. The encoded protein is CASSQDSGAGGQETQYF.

CDR3 protein: CASSCRITGELFF. Written as DNA, the CDR3 is TGTGCCAGCAGCTGTAGGATTACCGGGGAGCTGTTTTTT. The chain is built from TRBV5-5 and TRBJ2-2, with unresolved D. The CDR3 is made up of 13 amino acids. V was pared by 3 bases and J by 5 bases, with 8 bases between. Germline CDR1 SGHKS, CDR2 YYEKEE (reference sequence).

V is TRBV19 and J is TRBJ1-2, with a possible D match to TRBD1 (6 bases). V was trimmed by 7 bases and J by 4 bases, leaving 22 bases between them. CDR1 is LNHDA, CDR2 SQIVND, per germline (reference sequence). This CDR3 is built from 16 residues. The CDR3 protein is CASTGTHREESYGYTF. Here the CDR3 DNA reads TGTGCCAGTACTGGGACACACAGGGAAGAGAGCTATGGCTACACCTTC.

The rearrangement uses TRBV9 and TRBJ2-3, with 16 bases matching TRBD2. Germline V lookup: CDR1 SGDLS, CDR2 YYNGEE. This CDR3 is 20 amino acids long. The V and J ends lost 1 base and 1 base, in that order; junction bases with no gene match: 9. Written as DNA, the CDR3 is TGTGCCAGCAGCGTAATCGAAGGGACTAGCGGGGGGGCAGGCACAGATACGCAGTATTTT. Its translation: CASSVIEGTSGGAGTDTQYF.

The chain joins TRBV12-5 to TRBJ2-7; D possibly corresponds to TRBD1 (6 bases). The CDR3 totals 16 residues. Trimming cost V 1 base and J 5 bases, with 18 bases left between them. CDR1 is LGHNT, CDR2 FRNRAP, per germline. CDR3 in amino acids: CASGLAGDELCDEQYF. The CDR3 DNA follows: TGTGCTAGTGGTTTGGCAGGGGACGAATTGTGCGACGAGCAGTACTTC.

This clone occurred once. The chain uses TRBV15 and TRBJ2-5; D ambiguous. CDR3 length equals 15 residues. Germline CDR1 is LNHNV and CDR2 is YYDKDF (reference sequence). Trimming left V 5 bases short and J 0 bases short, with 13 bases between. The CDR3 is CATSPSSDDQETQYF. The CDR3, as DNA: TGTGCCACCAGCCCCTCTTCAGACGACCAAGAGACCCAGTACTTC. The full variable domain, in which reference TRBV15 and TRBJ2-5 provide the parts outside the CDR3, is DAMVIQNPRYQVTQFGKPVTLSCSQTLNHNVMYWYQQKSSQAPKLLFHYYDKDFNNEADTPDNFQSRRPNTSFCFLDIRSPGLGDTAMYLCATSPSSDDQETQYFGPGTRLLVL.

This clone was detected only once. This chain uses TRBV29-1 with TRBJ2-3; maybe TRBD1 (6 bases). CDR1 is SQVTM, CDR2 ANQGSEA, per germline. The CDR3 covers 16 residues. The ends were cut back, 7 bases at V and 3 bases at J, with 23 bases in the middle. CDR3 region: CSGVRPGHLYTDTQYF. CDR3 coding DNA: TGCAGCGGGGTGAGGCCGGGACACCTATATACAGATACGCAGTATTTT.

The J gene is TRBJ2-7, the V gene TRBV19, with 10 bases fitting TRBD1. CDR1 LNHDA and CDR2 SQIVND come from the germline V gene (reference sequence). The CDR3 length is 14 residues. V shed 5 bases and J 4 bases; nucleotides not matched to a gene: 5. CDR3 sequence: CASSPGQGGYEQYF. The CDR3 nucleotides read TGTGCCAGTAGTCCCGGACAGGGGGGATACGAGCAGTACTTC.

The rearrangement uses TRBV5-1 and TRBJ2-1, with D perhaps TRBD1 (6 bases). V lost 2 bases, J lost 5 bases, and 14 bases lay in between. Germline values: CDR1 SGHRS, CDR2 YFSETQ. The CDR3 has 15 residues. The CDR3 DNA is TGCGCCAGCAGCTTCCCGACAGGAGGACACAATGAGCAGTTCTTC. Encoded protein: CASSFPTGGHNEQFF. The full variable domain, with the rest looked up from reference TRBV5-1 and TRBJ2-1, is KAGVTQTPRYLIKTRGQQVTLSCSPISGHRSVSWYQQTPGQGLQFLFEYFSETQRNKGNFPGRFSGRQFSNSRSEMNVSTLELGDSALYLCASSFPTGGHNEQFFGPGTRLTVL.